This T cell receptor (beta chain) emerged from a study of control samples from healthy donors and cancer patients. The V end lost 2 bases, the J end lost 4 bases, and 12 bases lay between the germline ends. This CDR3 has 14 residues. Germline CDR1 reads GTSNPN; CDR2 reads SVGIG (reference sequence). Assay: immunoSEQ multiplex PCR; the TCRdb copy retains only in-frame clones and omits some. The sample yields 70,000 to 100,000 clones, roughly 91% seen once. The chain has TRBV30 and TRBJ2-1; unclear D gene. The sequenced sample was blood. The TCR originated in an older woman in good health. The CDR3 DNA reads TGTGCCTGGAGTCGGACCCTTGCTTACAATGAGCAGTTCTTC. This gives the protein CAWSRTLAYNEQFF.